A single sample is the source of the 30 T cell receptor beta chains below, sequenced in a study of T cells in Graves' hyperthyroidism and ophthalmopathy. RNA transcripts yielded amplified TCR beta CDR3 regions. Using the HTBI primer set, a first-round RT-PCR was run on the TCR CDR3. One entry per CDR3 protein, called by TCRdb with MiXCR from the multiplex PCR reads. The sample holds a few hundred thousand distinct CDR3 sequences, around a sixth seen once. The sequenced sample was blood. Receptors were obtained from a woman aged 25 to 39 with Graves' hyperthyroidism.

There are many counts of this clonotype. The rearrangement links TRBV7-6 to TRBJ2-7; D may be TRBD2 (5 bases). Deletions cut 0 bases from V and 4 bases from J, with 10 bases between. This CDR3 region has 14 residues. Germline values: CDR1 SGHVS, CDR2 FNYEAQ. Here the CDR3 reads CASSLAPDLYEQYF. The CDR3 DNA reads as TGTGCCAGCAGCTTAGCGCCGGACTTGTACGAGCAGTACTTC. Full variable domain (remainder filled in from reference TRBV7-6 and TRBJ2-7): GAGVSQSPRYKVTKRGQDVALRCDPISGHVSLYWYRQALGQGPEFLTYFNYEAQQDKSGLPNDRFSAERPEGSISTLTIQRTEQRDSAMYRCASSLAPDLYEQYFGPGTRLTVT.

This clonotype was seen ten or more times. CDR3 amino acids: CASSPPGLVGYEQYF. CDR3 nucleotide sequence: TGTGCCAGCAGTCCACCTGGACTAGTTGGGTACGAGCAGTACTTC. The chain couples TRBV27 to TRBJ2-7; 7 bases map to TRBD2. CDR1 and CDR2 from the germline V gene are MNHEY and SMNVEV (reference sequence). The CDR3 contains 15 residues. V dropped 5 bases and J dropped 4; count of bases not matched to a gene: 11.

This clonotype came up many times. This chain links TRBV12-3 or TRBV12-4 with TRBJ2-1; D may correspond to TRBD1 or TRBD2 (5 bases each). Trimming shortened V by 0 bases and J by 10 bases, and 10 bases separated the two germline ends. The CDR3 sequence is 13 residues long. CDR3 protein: CASSLAGEGEQFF. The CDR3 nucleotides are TGTGCCAGCAGTTTAGCGGGAGAGGGGGAGCAGTTCTTC.

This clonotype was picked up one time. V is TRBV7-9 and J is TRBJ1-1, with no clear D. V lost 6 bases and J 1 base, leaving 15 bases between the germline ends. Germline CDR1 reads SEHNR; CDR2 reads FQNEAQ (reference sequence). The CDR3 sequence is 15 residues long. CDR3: CASSWRLSENTEAFF. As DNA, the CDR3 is TGTGCCAGCAGTTGGAGGCTCTCGGAGAACACTGAAGCTTTCTTT.

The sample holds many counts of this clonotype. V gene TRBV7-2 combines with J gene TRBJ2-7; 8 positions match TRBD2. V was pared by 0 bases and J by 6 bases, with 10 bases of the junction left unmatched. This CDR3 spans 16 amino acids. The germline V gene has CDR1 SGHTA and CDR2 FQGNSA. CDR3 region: CASSLALAGLLGEQYF. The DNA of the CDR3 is TGTGCCAGCAGCTTAGCCCTAGCGGGCCTTTTGGGCGAGCAGTACTTC.

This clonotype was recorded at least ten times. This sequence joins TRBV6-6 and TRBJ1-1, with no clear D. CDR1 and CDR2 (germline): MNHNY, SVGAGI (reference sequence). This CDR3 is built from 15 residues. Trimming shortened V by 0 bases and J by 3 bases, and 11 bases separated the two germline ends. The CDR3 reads CASSYSQFRDTEAFF. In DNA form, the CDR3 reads TGTGCCAGCAGTTACTCACAGTTTCGGGACACTGAAGCTTTCTTT.

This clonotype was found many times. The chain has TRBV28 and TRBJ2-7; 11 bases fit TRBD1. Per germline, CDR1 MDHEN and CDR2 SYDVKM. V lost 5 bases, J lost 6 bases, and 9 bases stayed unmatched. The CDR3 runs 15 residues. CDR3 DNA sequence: TGTGCCAGCAGTGCCGGGACAGGGGGTCTTTCCGAGCAGTACTTC. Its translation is CASSAGTGGLSEQYF.

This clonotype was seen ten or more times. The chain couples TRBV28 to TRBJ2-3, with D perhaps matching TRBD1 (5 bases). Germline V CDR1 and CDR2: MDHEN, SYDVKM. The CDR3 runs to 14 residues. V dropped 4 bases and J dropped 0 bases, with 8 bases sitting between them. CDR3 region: CASSWGISTDTQYF. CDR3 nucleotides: TGTGCCAGCAGTTGGGGCATTAGCACAGATACGCAGTATTTT.

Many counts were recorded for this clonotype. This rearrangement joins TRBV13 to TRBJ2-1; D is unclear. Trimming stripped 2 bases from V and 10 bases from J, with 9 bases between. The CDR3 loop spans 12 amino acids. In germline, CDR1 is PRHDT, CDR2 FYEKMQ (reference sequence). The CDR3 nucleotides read TGTGCCAGCAGCTTAACCGCTATCGAGCAGTTCTTC. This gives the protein CASSLTAIEQFF.

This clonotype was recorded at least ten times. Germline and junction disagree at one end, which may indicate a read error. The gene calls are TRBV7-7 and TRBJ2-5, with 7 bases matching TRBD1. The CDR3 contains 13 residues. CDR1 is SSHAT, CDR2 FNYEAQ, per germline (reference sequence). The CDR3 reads CASSVGQQETQYF. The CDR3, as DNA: TGTGCTAGCAGCGTGGGACAGCAAGAGACCCAGTACTTC.

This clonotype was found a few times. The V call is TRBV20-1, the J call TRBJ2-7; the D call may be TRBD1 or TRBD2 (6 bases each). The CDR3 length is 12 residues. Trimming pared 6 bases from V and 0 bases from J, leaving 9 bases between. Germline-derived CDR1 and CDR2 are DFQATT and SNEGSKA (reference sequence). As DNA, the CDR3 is TGCAGTGCGGGGGGCTACTCCTACGAGCAGTACTTC. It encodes CSAGGYSYEQYF.

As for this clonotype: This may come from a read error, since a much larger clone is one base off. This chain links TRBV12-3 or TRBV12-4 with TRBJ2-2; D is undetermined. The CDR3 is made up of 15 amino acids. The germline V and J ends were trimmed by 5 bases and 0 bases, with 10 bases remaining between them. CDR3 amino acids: CASSHRSANTGELFF. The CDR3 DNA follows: TGTGCCAGCAGTCACCGGAGCGCGAACACCGGGGAGCTGTTTTTT.

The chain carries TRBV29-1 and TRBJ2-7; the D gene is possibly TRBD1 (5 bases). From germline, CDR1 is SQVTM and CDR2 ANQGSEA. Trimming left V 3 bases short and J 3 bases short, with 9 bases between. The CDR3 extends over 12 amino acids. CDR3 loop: CSVEGRDYEQYF. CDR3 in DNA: TGCAGCGTTGAGGGCAGGGACTACGAGCAGTACTTC.

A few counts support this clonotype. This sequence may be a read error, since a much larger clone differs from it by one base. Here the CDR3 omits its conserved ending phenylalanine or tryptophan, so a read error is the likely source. The CDR3 sequence: CASSETGVYNEQFL. The CDR3 nucleotides read TGTGCCAGCAGCGAGACAGGGGTCTACAATGAGCAGTTCCTC. The J gene is TRBJ2-1, the V gene TRBV11-2; TRBD1 aligns across 8 bases. CDR1 and CDR2 from the germline V gene are SGHAT and FQNNGV. This CDR3 is built from 14 residues. V was clipped by 5 bases and J by 3 bases; unmatched bases: 3.

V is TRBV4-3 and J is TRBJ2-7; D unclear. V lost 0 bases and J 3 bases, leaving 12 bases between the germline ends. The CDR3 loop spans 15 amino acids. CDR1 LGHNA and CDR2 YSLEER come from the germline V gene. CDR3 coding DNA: TGCGCCAGCAGCCAAGAGTATCGTCCAGACTACGAGCAGTACTTC. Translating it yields CASSQEYRPDYEQYF.

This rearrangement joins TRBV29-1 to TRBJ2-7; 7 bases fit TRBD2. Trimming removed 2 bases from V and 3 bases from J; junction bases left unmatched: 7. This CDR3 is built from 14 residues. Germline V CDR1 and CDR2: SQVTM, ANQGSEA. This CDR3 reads CSVEKLERDYEQYF. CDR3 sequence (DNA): TGCAGCGTTGAAAAGCTGGAGCGGGACTACGAGCAGTACTTC.

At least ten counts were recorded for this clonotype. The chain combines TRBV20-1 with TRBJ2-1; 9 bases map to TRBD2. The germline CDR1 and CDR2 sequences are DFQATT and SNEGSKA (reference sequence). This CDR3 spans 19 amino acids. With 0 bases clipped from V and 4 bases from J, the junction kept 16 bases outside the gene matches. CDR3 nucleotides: TGCAGTGCTAGAGATCCCTTGGCTAGCGGGGAATCCCGATACAATGAGCAGTTCTTC. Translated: CSARDPLASGESRYNEQFF.

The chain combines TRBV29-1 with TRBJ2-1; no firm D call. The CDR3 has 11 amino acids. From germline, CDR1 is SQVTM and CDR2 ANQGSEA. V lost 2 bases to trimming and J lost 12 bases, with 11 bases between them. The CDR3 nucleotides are TGCAGCGTTGAAAATGTGCGTGGGCAGTTCTTC. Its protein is CSVENVRGQFF.

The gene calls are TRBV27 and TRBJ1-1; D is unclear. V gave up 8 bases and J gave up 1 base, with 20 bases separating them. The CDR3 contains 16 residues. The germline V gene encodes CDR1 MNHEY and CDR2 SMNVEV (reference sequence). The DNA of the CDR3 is TGTGCCAGCGTACACTCCCCGCAGAGATCGAACACTGAAGCTTTCTTT. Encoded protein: CASVHSPQRSNTEAFF.

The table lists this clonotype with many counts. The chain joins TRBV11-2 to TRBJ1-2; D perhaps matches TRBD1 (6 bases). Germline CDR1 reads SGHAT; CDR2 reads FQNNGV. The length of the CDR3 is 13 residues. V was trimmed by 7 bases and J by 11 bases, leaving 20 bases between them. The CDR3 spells CASTVAGHGPYTF. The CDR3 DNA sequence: TGTGCCAGCACCGTGGCGGGACACGGACCATACACCTTC.

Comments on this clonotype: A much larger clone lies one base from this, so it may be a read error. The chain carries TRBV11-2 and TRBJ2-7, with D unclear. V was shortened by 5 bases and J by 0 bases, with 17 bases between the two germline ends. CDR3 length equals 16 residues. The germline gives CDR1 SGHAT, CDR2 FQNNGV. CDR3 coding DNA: TGTGCCAGCAGCCACCCCCTCCGAGACAACTCCTACGAGCAGTACTTC. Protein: CASSHPLRDNSYEQYF.

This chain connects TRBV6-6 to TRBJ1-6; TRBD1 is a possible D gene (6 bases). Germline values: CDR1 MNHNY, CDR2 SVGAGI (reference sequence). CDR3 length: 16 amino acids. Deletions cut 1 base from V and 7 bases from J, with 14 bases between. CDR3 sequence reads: CASSYFTGNRNSPLHF. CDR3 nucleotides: TGTGCCAGCAGTTACTTTACAGGGAACAGAAATTCACCCCTCCACTTT.

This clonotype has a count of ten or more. CDR3 residues: CAISEFVERGDTQYF. The CDR3 DNA reads TGTGCCATCAGTGAGTTCGTGGAACGGGGAGATACGCAGTATTTT. The chain has TRBV10-3 and TRBJ2-3, with a tentative D call TRBD2 (5 bases). V lost 1 base, J lost 5 bases, and 13 bases lay in between. Germline-derived CDR1 and CDR2 are ENHRY and SYGVKD. The CDR3 loop spans 15 amino acids.

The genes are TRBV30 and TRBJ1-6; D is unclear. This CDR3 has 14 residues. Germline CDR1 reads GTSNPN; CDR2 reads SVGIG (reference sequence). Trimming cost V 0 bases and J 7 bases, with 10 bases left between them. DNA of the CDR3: TGTGCCTGGAGTGTACTTACAGAGAATTCACCCCTCCACTTT. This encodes CAWSVLTENSPLHF. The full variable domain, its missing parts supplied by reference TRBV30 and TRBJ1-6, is SQTIHQWPATLVQPVGSPLSLECTVEGTSNPNLYWYRQAAGRGLQLLFYSVGIGQISSEVPQNLSASRPQDRQFILSSKKLLLSDSGFYLCAWSVLTENSPLHFGNGTRLTVT.

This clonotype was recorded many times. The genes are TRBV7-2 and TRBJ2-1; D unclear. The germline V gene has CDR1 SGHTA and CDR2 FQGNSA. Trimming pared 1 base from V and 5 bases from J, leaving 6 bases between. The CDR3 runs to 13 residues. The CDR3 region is CASSLDRDNEQFF. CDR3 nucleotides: TGTGCCAGCAGCTTAGATCGGGACAATGAGCAGTTCTTC.

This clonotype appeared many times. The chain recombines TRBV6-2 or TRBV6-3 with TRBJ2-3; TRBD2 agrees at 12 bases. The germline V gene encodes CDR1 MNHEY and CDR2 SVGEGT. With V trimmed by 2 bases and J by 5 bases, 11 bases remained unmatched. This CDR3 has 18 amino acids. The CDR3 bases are TGTGCCAGCAGTTACGGACTAGCGGGAACGGGCCGCGGAGATACGCAGTATTTT. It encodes CASSYGLAGTGRGDTQYF.

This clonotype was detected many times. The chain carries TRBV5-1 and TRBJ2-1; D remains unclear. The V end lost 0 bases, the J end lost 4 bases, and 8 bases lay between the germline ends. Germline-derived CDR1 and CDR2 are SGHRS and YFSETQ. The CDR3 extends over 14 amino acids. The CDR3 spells CASSLGGLYNEQFF. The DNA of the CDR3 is TGCGCCAGCAGCTTGGGTGGGCTTTACAATGAGCAGTTCTTC.

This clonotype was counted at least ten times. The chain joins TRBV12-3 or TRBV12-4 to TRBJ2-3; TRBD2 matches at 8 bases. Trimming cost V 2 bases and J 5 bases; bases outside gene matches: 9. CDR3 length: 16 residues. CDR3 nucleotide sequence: TGTGCCAGCAGTTTAATGGCGGGAGGACGGGTAGATACGCAGTATTTT. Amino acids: CASSLMAGGRVDTQYF.

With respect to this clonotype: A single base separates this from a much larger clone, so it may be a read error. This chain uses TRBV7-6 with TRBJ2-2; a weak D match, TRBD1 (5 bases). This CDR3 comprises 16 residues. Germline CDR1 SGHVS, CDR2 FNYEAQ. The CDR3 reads CTSSPDSSTNTGELFF. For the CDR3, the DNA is TGTACCAGCAGTCCCGACAGTTCCACGAACACCGGGGAGCTGTTTTTT. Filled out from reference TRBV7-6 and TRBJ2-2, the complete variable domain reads GAGVSQSPRYKVTKRGQDVALRCDPISGHVSLYWYRQALGQGPEFLTYFNYEAQQDKSGLPNDRFSAERPEGSISTLTIQRTEQRDSAMYRCTSSPDSSTNTGELFFGEGSRLTVL.

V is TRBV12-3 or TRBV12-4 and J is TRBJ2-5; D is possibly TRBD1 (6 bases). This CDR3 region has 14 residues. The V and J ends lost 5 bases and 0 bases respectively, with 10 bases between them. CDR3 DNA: TGTGCCAGCAGTGTCCGGGACAACCAAGAGACCCAGTACTTC. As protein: CASSVRDNQETQYF.